One and the same sample provided the 23 T cell receptor beta chains below, sequenced in a study of OX40 agonist ivuxolimab in advanced cancers. Clones were read by immunoSEQ multiplex PCR, and TCRdb kept only the in-frame ones, dropping some. The repertoire holds about 78,000 clones, with around 86% as singletons. The source was CD4+ or CD8+ T cells sorted from blood, collected in a trial of the OX40 agonist ivuxolimab. All receptors derive from an adult with an advanced solid tumor such as melanoma, head and neck, liver or kidney cancer.

Only a few counts were recorded for this clone. The chain carries TRBV18 and TRBJ1-1, with D perhaps TRBD1 (5 bases). The V end was cut by 5 bases, the J end by 4 bases, with 11 bases between. This CDR3 is built from 13 residues. Per germline, CDR1 KGHSH and CDR2 LQKENI. The CDR3 DNA is TGTGCCAGCTCAAGGACACTGACCACTGAAGCTTTCTTT. This sequence encodes CASSRTLTTEAFF.

In its sample, this clone was seen a few times. CDR3 nucleotide sequence: TGTGCTAGTGGTTTCACAGGGGGTAGAGGCAATGAGCAGTTCTTC. As protein: CASGFTGGRGNEQFF. The chain is built from TRBV12-5 and TRBJ2-1, with 8 bases matching TRBD1. Germline assignment: CDR1 LGHNT and CDR2 FRNRAP. The V gene end was trimmed by 3 bases and the J gene end by 6 bases; junction bases not matched to a gene: 7. This CDR3 spans 15 amino acids.

The count of this clone is one. The CDR3 sequence: CASSGQGYEQYF. CDR3 DNA sequence: TGCGCCAGCAGTGGACAGGGCTACGAGCAGTACTTC. V usage is TRBV5-1 and J usage is TRBJ2-7; 8 bases map to TRBD1. The V and J ends lost 5 bases and 3 bases, in that order; junction bases with no gene match: 1. The germline V gene has CDR1 SGHRS and CDR2 YFSETQ. The CDR3 length is 12 residues.

This rearrangement joins TRBV7-8 to TRBJ2-1; 8 bases agree with TRBD1. The germline CDR1 and CDR2 sequences are SGHVS and FQNEAQ. Trimming cost V 5 bases and J 6 bases; bases outside gene matches: 9. This CDR3 contains 15 residues. CDR3 DNA: TGTGCCAGCAGCCCGCGACAGGGGTTAGGCAATGAGCAGTTCTTC. Translating gives CASSPRQGLGNEQFF.

The V and J genes are TRBV5-1 and TRBJ2-1; 10 positions match TRBD2. The length of the CDR3 is 15 residues. Germline assignment: CDR1 SGHRS and CDR2 YFSETQ. V lost 2 bases to trimming and J lost 5 bases; unmatched junction nucleotides: 4. In DNA form, the CDR3 reads TGCGCCAGCAGCTTACTAGCGGGAACCCACAATGAGCAGTTCTTC. This translates into CASSLLAGTHNEQFF.

J is TRBJ1-1 and V is TRBV10-1; no firm D call. The CDR3 runs 16 residues. The V gene lost 5 bases and the J gene lost 5 bases, with 21 bases spanning the gap. Germline lookup yields CDR1 WNHNN and CDR2 SYGVQD (reference sequence). CDR3 nucleotide sequence: TGCGCCAGCAGTATTAACCCAACTTGGACGGGGACTGAAGCTTTCTTT. Protein sequence: CASSINPTWTGTEAFF.

The chain carries TRBV14 and TRBJ2-5, with TRBD2 as a possible D gene (6 bases). CDR3 length: 15 amino acids. Trimming cost V 4 bases and J 11 bases, with 23 bases left between them. CDR1 and CDR2 (germline): SGHDN, FVKESK. The CDR3 loop reads CASSPRSVGSTEQYF. In nucleotides, the CDR3 is TGTGCCAGCAGCCCCCGTTCGGTCGGGAGCACGGAGCAGTACTTC.

The V gene is TRBV19, the J gene TRBJ2-1, with D perhaps TRBD2 (6 bases). Germline CDR1 and CDR2: LNHDA and SQIVND (reference sequence). The CDR3 is 10 amino acids. V was trimmed by 9 bases and J by 10 bases, leaving 10 bases between them. Written as DNA, the CDR3 is TGTGCCAGGGGGGAGGAAGAGCAGTTCTTC. Translated: CARGEEEQFF. Looking up the rest from reference TRBV19 and TRBJ2-1 gives the full variable domain: DGGITQSPKYLFRKEGQNVTLSCEQNLNHDAMYWYRQDPGQGLRLIYYSQIVNDFQKGDIAEGYSVSREKKESFPLTVTSAQKNPTAFYLCARGEEEQFFGPGTRLTVL.

The chain links TRBV7-6 to TRBJ2-3, with 7 bases that match TRBD2. The V segment lost 2 bases and the J segment 1 base; nucleotides outside the gene matches: 9. The length of the CDR3 is 17 residues. Germline assignment: CDR1 SGHVS and CDR2 FNYEAQ. The CDR3 sequence is CASSLLPRTSGTDTQYF. CDR3 DNA sequence: TGTGCCAGCAGCTTATTACCGAGAACTAGCGGCACAGATACGCAGTATTTT.

J is TRBJ2-7 and V is TRBV4-3, with 7 bases that match TRBD2. Germline-derived CDR1 and CDR2 are LGHNA and YSLEER. The V gene end was trimmed by 1 base and the J gene end by 0 bases; junction bases not matched to a gene: 3. This CDR3 region has 15 residues. The CDR3: CASSQGGGSSYEQYF. In nucleotides, the CDR3 is TGCGCCAGCAGCCAAGGGGGCGGGAGCTCCTACGAGCAGTACTTC.

This chain uses TRBV5-4 with TRBJ2-5; D may be TRBD1 or TRBD2 (5 bases each). This CDR3 has 16 residues. Trimming removed 0 bases from V and 1 base from J, with 13 bases in between. Germline values: CDR1 SGHNT, CDR2 YYREEE (reference sequence). The CDR3 protein is CASSLAGRGRQETQYF. The DNA for the CDR3 is TGTGCCAGCAGCTTGGCTGGTAGGGGACGCCAAGAGACCCAGTACTTC.

The chain joins TRBV7-9 to TRBJ2-5, with TRBD2 matching 7 bases. The CDR3 has 16 residues. The germline CDR1 and CDR2 sequences are SEHNR and FQNEAQ (reference sequence). V lost 5 bases to trimming and J lost 2 bases; unmatched junction nucleotides: 11. The DNA of the CDR3 is TGTGCCAGCAGCCTATCATTGGGGGGGGGACAAGAGACCCAGTACTTC. Translated: CASSLSLGGGQETQYF.

CDR3 residues: CASSQDQGGWALAEQFF. In DNA form, the CDR3 reads TGCGCCAGCAGCCAAGATCAAGGAGGCTGGGCGTTAGCTGAGCAGTTCTTC. The chain is built from TRBV4-3 and TRBJ2-1, with a possible D match to TRBD2 (5 bases). This CDR3 spans 17 amino acids. V was shortened by 0 bases and J by 9 bases, with 21 bases between the two germline ends. The germline CDR1 and CDR2 sequences are LGHNA and YSLEER.

The rearrangement joins TRBV10-2 to TRBJ2-3; D remains unclear. The length of the CDR3 is 12 residues. Trimming shortened V by 6 bases and J by 0 bases, and 4 bases separated the two germline ends. Germline CDR1 and CDR2: WSHSY and SAAADI. The CDR3 reads CASSQSTDTQYF. As DNA, the CDR3 is TGCGCCAGCAGCCAGAGCACAGATACGCAGTATTTT.

The count of this clone is one. The V and J genes are TRBV11-1 and TRBJ2-1; D not certain. The germline V gene encodes CDR1 SGHAT and CDR2 FQDESV (reference sequence). CDR3 length: 16 amino acids. Trimming removed 5 bases at V and 10 bases at J, with 24 bases between. The CDR3 here is CASSQLRIGGGIEQFF. The DNA of the CDR3 is TGTGCCAGCAGCCAACTTAGAATTGGCGGTGGAATCGAGCAGTTCTTC.

The chain is built from TRBV28 and TRBJ2-3; no definite D call. The germline CDR1 and CDR2 sequences are MDHEN and SYDVKM. The V and J ends lost 8 bases and 1 base respectively, with 10 bases between them. CDR3 size: 13 residues. For the CDR3, the DNA is TGTGCCAGCTCTCCGAGCGGCACAGATACGCAGTATTTT. This encodes CASSPSGTDTQYF.

CDR3 residues: CASSPWGGPGVNEQFF. The CDR3 region has the DNA TGTGCCAGCAGTCCATGGGGGGGCCCTGGTGTCAATGAGCAGTTCTTC. The chain carries TRBV27 and TRBJ2-1; a possible D gene is TRBD2 (7 bases). Trimming pared 5 bases from V and 6 bases from J, leaving 20 bases between. This CDR3 is built from 16 residues. Per germline, CDR1 MNHEY and CDR2 SMNVEV (reference sequence).

The chain recombines TRBV10-1 with TRBJ2-1; 9 positions match TRBD2. Germline loops: CDR1 WNHNN, CDR2 SYGVQD (reference sequence). The V segment lost 9 bases and the J segment 4 bases; nucleotides outside the gene matches: 4. The CDR3 extends over 13 amino acids. The CDR3 DNA reads as TGCGCCAGTCGGACTAGCGCGTACAATGAGCAGTTCTTC. Translated: CASRTSAYNEQFF.

This sequence joins TRBV7-9 and TRBJ2-7; TRBD2 might be the D (6 bases). Deletions cut 2 bases from V and 6 bases from J, with 8 bases between. CDR1 and CDR2 from the germline V gene are SEHNR and FQNEAQ (reference sequence). CDR3 size: 12 residues. This CDR3 is CASSLKGGEQYF. CDR3 coding DNA: TGTGCCAGCAGCTTAAAGGGAGGCGAGCAGTACTTC.

The chain combines TRBV2 with TRBJ2-5, with D possibly matching TRBD1 (6 bases). CDR3 size: 14 residues. Germline V gene sequence: CDR1 SNHLY, CDR2 FYNNEI. Trimming left V 3 bases short and J 2 bases short, with 10 bases between. The CDR3 nucleotides read TGTGCCAGCAGTGAGTGGGACAAACAAGAGACCCAGTACTTC. Protein sequence: CASSEWDKQETQYF.

The chain couples TRBV5-8 to TRBJ1-5; TRBD1 might be the D (5 bases). V was clipped by 4 bases and J by 7 bases, with 6 bases between them. The CDR3 consists of 11 residues. Germline CDR1 reads SGHTS; CDR2 reads YDEGEE. Here the CDR3 reads CASSRTQPQHF. The CDR3, as DNA: TGTGCCAGCAGCCGGACACAGCCCCAGCATTTT.

This clone came up a few times. The gene calls are TRBV2 and TRBJ1-2; D unresolved. CDR3 length: 10 residues. V lost 11 bases and J lost 8, with 12 bases in between. Germline lookup yields CDR1 SNHLY and CDR2 FYNNEI. The CDR3 bases are TGTGCCGCCGGTCGCGGGGGCTACACCTTC. Residues: CAAGRGGYTF.

The rearrangement links TRBV28 to TRBJ2-5; maybe TRBD2 (5 bases). The CDR3 runs to 12 residues. The V end was cut by 5 bases, the J end by 5 bases, with 9 bases between. Germline V gene data show CDR1 as MDHEN and CDR2 as SYDVKM. The CDR3 DNA reads TGTGCCAGCAGTGGTAGGAGGGAGACCCAGTACTTC. Translation: CASSGRRETQYF.